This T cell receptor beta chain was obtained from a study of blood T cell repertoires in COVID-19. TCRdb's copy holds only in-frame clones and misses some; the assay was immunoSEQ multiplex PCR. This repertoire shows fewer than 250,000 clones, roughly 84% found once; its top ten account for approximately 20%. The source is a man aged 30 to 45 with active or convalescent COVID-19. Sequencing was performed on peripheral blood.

The chain's CDR3 is CASSVRGSDGYTF. The CDR3 DNA reads TGTGCCAGCAGCGTTCGGGGGTCGGACGGCTACACCTTC. This sequence joins TRBV9 and TRBJ1-2; the D gene is possibly TRBD1 (5 bases). V dropped 2 bases and J dropped 8 bases, with 13 bases sitting between them. This CDR3 is built from 13 residues. Germline values: CDR1 SGDLS, CDR2 YYNGEE.